Listed here is a single T cell receptor (beta chain). Its specificity is not known. Clones were read by immunoSEQ multiplex PCR, and TCRdb kept only the in-frame ones, dropping some. Of about 73,000 clones listed, 80% are singletons. The sample originates from a study of T cell repertoires and HLA-DP antigens. Trimming took 4 bases from V and 4 from J, leaving 18 bases between them. The CDR3 is 15 amino acids. The germline V gene has CDR1 SQVTM and CDR2 ANQGSEA. The sample comprised CD4+ T cells from PBMCs. The source is a man in his 60s in good health and CMV-seronegative. This chain links TRBV29-1 with TRBJ2-3; TRBD1 might be the D (6 bases). CDR3 residues: CSVGRTGFGADTQYF. The CDR3 DNA sequence: TGCAGCGTTGGGCGAACAGGGTTTGGCGCAGATACGCAGTATTTT.